These T cell receptor beta chains were read from a single sample in a study of cytomegalovirus exposure and HLA in healthy donors. Profiled with immunoSEQ multiplex PCR; TCRdb holds only in-frame clones, not every one. The table lists around 71,000 clones, about 60% of them singletons. Sequenced: PBMCs. The receptors originated from a man aged 25 to 40 in good health and CMV-seropositive. Each CDR3 is given with its conserved first and last residue. The order of the fields is CDR3 length, D gene, J gene, clone size, V gene, CDR3 protein, CDR3 DNA. D genes are given only for firm matches. Not all rows give a size; the values are once, few, many and, for expanded clones, a class.

cdr3_length: 14; d_call: NA; j_call: TRBJ1-2; clone_size: NA; v_call: TRBV6-4; cdr3_aa: CASSRTVGNYGYTF; cdr3_nt: TGTGCCAGCAGTCGGACAGTAGGAAACTATGGCTACACCTTC
cdr3_length: 15; d_call: NA; j_call: TRBJ2-3; clone_size: NA; v_call: TRBV5-4; cdr3_aa: CASSFEGTSTDTQYF; cdr3_nt: TGTGCCAGCAGCTTTGAAGGGACTAGCACAGATACGCAGTATTTT
cdr3_length: 14; d_call: TRBD1; j_call: TRBJ1-2; clone_size: NA; v_call: TRBV28; cdr3_aa: CASGFQGVHYGYTF; cdr3_nt: TGTGCCAGCGGATTTCAGGGGGTCCACTATGGCTACACCTTC
cdr3_length: 13; d_call: NA; j_call: TRBJ2-1; clone_size: NA; v_call: TRBV28; cdr3_aa: CASSPPHNNEQFF; cdr3_nt: TGTGCCAGCAGCCCCCCACATAACAATGAGCAGTTCTTC
cdr3_length: 13; d_call: NA; j_call: TRBJ2-7; clone_size: few; v_call: TRBV6-5; cdr3_aa: CASSPHSSYEQYF; cdr3_nt: TGTGCCAGCAGTCCCCATAGCTCCTACGAGCAGTACTTC
cdr3_length: 15; d_call: NA; j_call: TRBJ1-5; clone_size: few; v_call: TRBV6-5; cdr3_aa: CASSNHRVSNQPQHF; cdr3_nt: TGTGCCAGCAGCAACCACAGGGTGAGCAATCAGCCCCAGCATTTT
cdr3_length: 15; d_call: TRBD1; j_call: TRBJ2-7; clone_size: NA; v_call: TRBV18; cdr3_aa: CASSPLPGGSYEQYF; cdr3_nt: TGTGCCAGCTCACCCCTACCAGGGGGCTCCTACGAGCAGTACTTC
cdr3_length: 16; d_call: TRBD2; j_call: TRBJ2-3; clone_size: NA; v_call: TRBV7-9; cdr3_aa: CASSLDGGGLTDTQYF; cdr3_nt: TGTGCCAGCAGCTTAGATGGCGGGGGTTTAACAGATACGCAGTATTTT
cdr3_length: 14; d_call: NA; j_call: TRBJ1-5; clone_size: NA; v_call: TRBV5-4; cdr3_aa: CASSLGGSNQPQHF; cdr3_nt: TGTGCCAGCAGCTTGGGCGGCAGCAATCAGCCCCAGCATTTT
cdr3_length: 15; d_call: TRBD1; j_call: TRBJ2-1; clone_size: NA; v_call: TRBV6-1; cdr3_aa: CASRGRDRVGNEQFF; cdr3_nt: TGTGCCAGCAGGGGGAGGGACAGGGTGGGCAATGAGCAGTTCTTC
cdr3_length: 14; d_call: NA; j_call: TRBJ1-1; clone_size: NA; v_call: TRBV4-3; cdr3_aa: CASSQNQGNTEAFF; cdr3_nt: TGCGCCAGCAGCCAAAATCAGGGGAACACTGAAGCTTTCTTT
cdr3_length: 19; d_call: NA; j_call: TRBJ2-1; clone_size: once; v_call: TRBV4-1; cdr3_aa: CASSQDQVPARELYNEQFF; cdr3_nt: TGCGCCAGCAGCCAAGATCAGGTCCCGGCCAGGGAACTGTATAATGAGCAGTTCTTC
cdr3_length: 15; d_call: TRBD1; j_call: TRBJ2-7; clone_size: NA; v_call: TRBV29-1; cdr3_aa: CSVEGTGGGNYEQYF; cdr3_nt: TGCAGCGTTGAAGGGACAGGGGGCGGGAATTACGAGCAGTACTTC
cdr3_length: 13; d_call: NA; j_call: TRBJ1-1; clone_size: NA; v_call: TRBV10-3; cdr3_aa: CAITTDLATEAFF; cdr3_nt: TGTGCCATCACAACCGACTTGGCGACTGAAGCTTTCTTT
cdr3_length: 14; d_call: NA; j_call: TRBJ2-1; clone_size: NA; v_call: TRBV4-1; cdr3_aa: CASSQGLRVSEQFF; cdr3_nt: TGCGCCAGCAGCCAAGGCCTCAGGGTGAGTGAGCAGTTCTTC
cdr3_length: 16; d_call: NA; j_call: TRBJ2-3; clone_size: NA; v_call: TRBV7-9; cdr3_aa: CASSLRLISSTDTQYF; cdr3_nt: TGTGCCAGCAGCTTAAGACTAATCTCGAGCACAGATACGCAGTATTTT
cdr3_length: 15; d_call: NA; j_call: TRBJ2-7; clone_size: NA; v_call: TRBV4-1; cdr3_aa: CASSQDTLGAYEQYF; cdr3_nt: TGCGCCAGCAGCCAAGATACCCTGGGAGCCTACGAGCAGTACTTC
cdr3_length: 15; d_call: NA; j_call: TRBJ2-1; clone_size: NA; v_call: TRBV4-1; cdr3_aa: CASSPKEMRDSEQFF; cdr3_nt: TGCGCCAGCAGCCCAAAAGAGATGCGGGACAGTGAGCAGTTCTTC
cdr3_length: 14; d_call: NA; j_call: TRBJ2-1; clone_size: few; v_call: TRBV5-6; cdr3_aa: CASSGRGANNEQFF; cdr3_nt: TGTGCCAGCAGCGGTCGCGGGGCAAACAATGAGCAGTTCTTC
cdr3_length: 15; d_call: NA; j_call: TRBJ2-1; clone_size: NA; v_call: TRBV13; cdr3_aa: CASSPSPETYNEQFF; cdr3_nt: TGTGCCAGCAGCCCTAGTCCGGAAACCTACAATGAGCAGTTCTTC
cdr3_length: 14; d_call: TRBD2; j_call: TRBJ2-5; clone_size: once; v_call: TRBV30; cdr3_aa: CAWRRLAGQETQYF; cdr3_nt: TGTGCCTGGAGGAGACTAGCGGGGCAAGAGACCCAGTACTTC
cdr3_length: 12; d_call: NA; j_call: TRBJ2-5; clone_size: NA; v_call: TRBV18; cdr3_aa: CASSPDLQTQYF; cdr3_nt: TGTGCCAGCTCACCAGACTTACAGACCCAGTACTTC
cdr3_length: 14; d_call: NA; j_call: TRBJ2-3; clone_size: few; v_call: TRBV7-9; cdr3_aa: CASSLGQSTDTQYF; cdr3_nt: TGTGCCAGCAGCTTAGGGCAGAGCACAGATACGCAGTATTTT
cdr3_length: 14; d_call: NA; j_call: TRBJ2-7; clone_size: NA; v_call: TRBV7-9; cdr3_aa: CASSLGGESREQYF; cdr3_nt: TGTGCCAGCAGCTTGGGTGGCGAATCGAGGGAGCAGTACTTC
cdr3_length: 16; d_call: TRBD2; j_call: TRBJ2-7; clone_size: once; v_call: TRBV28; cdr3_aa: CASSLPLTGTMYEQYF; cdr3_nt: TGTGCCAGCAGTTTGCCCCTTACCGGGACTATGTACGAGCAGTACTTC
cdr3_length: 14; d_call: NA; j_call: TRBJ1-5; clone_size: NA; v_call: TRBV6-5; cdr3_aa: CASSKHGVGQPQHF; cdr3_nt: TGTGCCAGCAGTAAACACGGGGTGGGTCAGCCCCAGCATTTT
cdr3_length: 15; d_call: NA; j_call: TRBJ2-3; clone_size: NA; v_call: TRBV4-2; cdr3_aa: CASSPGSGSTDTQYF; cdr3_nt: TGTGCCAGCAGCCCGGGGAGCGGGAGCACAGATACGCAGTATTTT
cdr3_length: 14; d_call: TRBD1; j_call: TRBJ1-5; clone_size: few; v_call: TRBV19; cdr3_aa: CASSMTGGDEAQHF; cdr3_nt: TGTGCCAGTAGTATGACAGGGGGAGACGAAGCCCAGCATTTT
cdr3_length: 13; d_call: TRBD1; j_call: TRBJ1-2; clone_size: once; v_call: TRBV7-2; cdr3_aa: CASSWTGEDGYTF; cdr3_nt: TGTGCCAGCAGCTGGACAGGGGAAGATGGCTACACCTTC
cdr3_length: 14; d_call: NA; j_call: TRBJ2-2; clone_size: few; v_call: TRBV19; cdr3_aa: CASRVGVYTGELFF; cdr3_nt: TGTGCCAGTAGGGTAGGGGTGTACACCGGGGAGCTGTTTTTT
cdr3_length: 13; d_call: NA; j_call: TRBJ2-1; clone_size: NA; v_call: TRBV7-7; cdr3_aa: CASSLTRADEQFF; cdr3_nt: TGTGCCAGCAGCTTAACCAGGGCCGATGAGCAGTTCTTC
cdr3_length: 15; d_call: NA; j_call: TRBJ1-5; clone_size: NA; v_call: TRBV6-1; cdr3_aa: CASSPIGNSNQPQHF; cdr3_nt: TGTGCCAGCAGTCCGATCGGGAATAGCAATCAGCCCCAGCATTTT
cdr3_length: 17; d_call: TRBD1; j_call: TRBJ2-6; clone_size: NA; v_call: TRBV5-4; cdr3_aa: CASSVGQGIAGANVLTF; cdr3_nt: TGTGCCAGCAGCGTAGGACAGGGGATTGCCGGGGCCAACGTCCTGACTTTC
cdr3_length: 16; d_call: NA; j_call: TRBJ2-1; clone_size: NA; v_call: TRBV6-1; cdr3_aa: CASSERYTRQGGEQFF; cdr3_nt: TGTGCCAGCAGTGAACGATATACCCGACAGGGAGGTGAGCAGTTCTTC
cdr3_length: 14; d_call: NA; j_call: TRBJ2-5; clone_size: NA; v_call: TRBV6-1; cdr3_aa: CASSRRDSQETQYF; cdr3_nt: TGTGCCAGCAGTCGCCGGGACTCTCAAGAGACCCAGTACTTC
cdr3_length: 13; d_call: NA; j_call: TRBJ2-1; clone_size: NA; v_call: TRBV5-4; cdr3_aa: CASSFRGSDEQFF; cdr3_nt: TGTGCCAGCAGCTTCAGGGGCTCAGATGAGCAGTTCTTC
cdr3_length: 18; d_call: TRBD2; j_call: TRBJ2-3; clone_size: NA; v_call: TRBV7-2; cdr3_aa: CASSLMGREVVETDTQYF; cdr3_nt: TGTGCCAGCAGCTTAATGGGGCGGGAGGTAGTGGAAACAGATACGCAGTATTTT
cdr3_length: 16; d_call: TRBD2; j_call: TRBJ2-1; clone_size: NA; v_call: TRBV27; cdr3_aa: CASSLGGTSRYNEQFF; cdr3_nt: TGTGCCAGCAGTTTAGGCGGGACTAGCCGGTACAATGAGCAGTTCTTC
cdr3_length: 13; d_call: NA; j_call: TRBJ2-1; clone_size: NA; v_call: TRBV6-5; cdr3_aa: CASSPRRDNEQFF; cdr3_nt: TGTGCCAGCAGTCCCCGTAGAGACAATGAGCAGTTCTTC
cdr3_length: 13; d_call: NA; j_call: TRBJ1-2; clone_size: once; v_call: TRBV30; cdr3_aa: CAWSKGRDYGYTF; cdr3_nt: TGTGCCTGGAGTAAGGGCAGGGACTATGGCTACACCTTC
cdr3_length: 16; d_call: TRBD2; j_call: TRBJ2-1; clone_size: NA; v_call: TRBV11-2; cdr3_aa: CASSLTPASGYNEQFF; cdr3_nt: TGTGCCAGCAGCTTAACCCCGGCTAGCGGTTACAATGAGCAGTTCTTC
cdr3_length: 13; d_call: TRBD1; j_call: TRBJ2-7; clone_size: few; v_call: TRBV5-1; cdr3_aa: CASSGTDFAEQYF; cdr3_nt: TGCGCCAGCAGTGGGACAGATTTCGCGGAGCAGTACTTC
cdr3_length: 15; d_call: NA; j_call: TRBJ2-7; clone_size: NA; v_call: TRBV6-5; cdr3_aa: CASSYSTQGTYEQYF; cdr3_nt: TGTGCCAGCAGTTACTCGACCCAGGGTACCTACGAGCAGTACTTC
cdr3_length: 15; d_call: TRBD1; j_call: TRBJ1-2; clone_size: NA; v_call: TRBV28; cdr3_aa: CASSLAGGAYYGYTF; cdr3_nt: TGTGCCAGCAGTTTAGCAGGGGGCGCCTACTATGGCTACACCTTC
cdr3_length: 15; d_call: NA; j_call: TRBJ2-7; clone_size: NA; v_call: TRBV18; cdr3_aa: CASSPQVVSSYEQYF; cdr3_nt: TGTGCCAGCTCACCCCAGGTCGTAAGCTCCTACGAGCAGTACTTC
cdr3_length: 13; d_call: NA; j_call: TRBJ2-7; clone_size: NA; v_call: TRBV5-6; cdr3_aa: CASSFGSSYEQYF; cdr3_nt: TGTGCCAGCAGCTTTGGCAGCTCCTACGAGCAGTACTTC
cdr3_length: 13; d_call: NA; j_call: TRBJ1-2; clone_size: NA; v_call: TRBV5-1; cdr3_aa: CASSLGGVLGYTF; cdr3_nt: TGCGCCAGCAGCTTGGGGGGGGTCCTAGGCTACACCTTC
cdr3_length: 13; d_call: NA; j_call: TRBJ2-1; clone_size: NA; v_call: TRBV7-2; cdr3_aa: CASSSLGSTEQFF; cdr3_nt: TGTGCCAGCAGCTCTTTAGGGAGTACTGAGCAGTTCTTC
cdr3_length: 14; d_call: TRBD1; j_call: TRBJ1-3; clone_size: NA; v_call: TRBV30; cdr3_aa: CAWDQGTGRNTIYF; cdr3_nt: TGTGCCTGGGACCAAGGGACAGGGCGAAACACCATATATTTT
cdr3_length: 13; d_call: NA; j_call: TRBJ1-2; clone_size: NA; v_call: TRBV30; cdr3_aa: CAWSTEEGSGYTF; cdr3_nt: TGTGCCTGGAGTACAGAAGAAGGGAGTGGCTACACCTTC
cdr3_length: 16; d_call: TRBD2; j_call: TRBJ2-1; clone_size: NA; v_call: TRBV28; cdr3_aa: CASLVEAGGRYNEQFF; cdr3_nt: TGTGCCAGCCTGGTAGAAGCGGGGGGTCGGTACAATGAGCAGTTCTTC
cdr3_length: 13; d_call: NA; j_call: TRBJ2-3; clone_size: once; v_call: TRBV7-2; cdr3_aa: CASSYRGSGTQYF; cdr3_nt: TGTGCCAGCAGCTACCGGGGATCGGGTACGCAGTATTTT
cdr3_length: 11; d_call: NA; j_call: TRBJ1-2; clone_size: NA; v_call: TRBV29-1; cdr3_aa: CSVAGFFGYTF; cdr3_nt: TGCAGCGTTGCCGGGTTTTTTGGCTACACCTTC